This T cell receptor (beta chain) comes out of a study of blood T cell repertoires in COVID-19. At the level of the study: Whether acute or convalescent, the COVID-19 samples came from the United States, Italy and Spain. From T cells, B-cell-depleted T cells, or PBMCs came the material, which was cDNA or gDNA.

In its sample, this clone ranks as medium-sized. Per the authors' pipeline: Quantification of nucleated cells was approximated via reference gene primer amplification. Repertoires were generated with immunoSEQ multiplex PCR, while TCRdb's copy carries only in-frame clones and drops some. V and J calls and clone size are copied from that table; D and trimming were computed from the DNA. The data hold some 17,000 clones, with 82% observed a single time. The TCR sequence derives from a woman between 65 and 79 years old with active COVID-19. Sample: peripheral blood.

The CDR3 DNA reads TGTGCCAGCAGCCAGACTAGCGGGAGGCTCACCGGGGAGCTGTTTTTT. This translates into CASSQTSGRLTGELFF. The V and J genes are TRBV3-1 (or the pseudogene TRBV3-2) and TRBJ2-2; 13 bases are shared with TRBD2. V shed 3 bases and J 4 bases; nucleotides not matched to a gene: 2. The CDR3 has 16 residues. Germline V gene lookup returns CDR1 LGHDT and CDR2 YNNKEL (reference sequence).